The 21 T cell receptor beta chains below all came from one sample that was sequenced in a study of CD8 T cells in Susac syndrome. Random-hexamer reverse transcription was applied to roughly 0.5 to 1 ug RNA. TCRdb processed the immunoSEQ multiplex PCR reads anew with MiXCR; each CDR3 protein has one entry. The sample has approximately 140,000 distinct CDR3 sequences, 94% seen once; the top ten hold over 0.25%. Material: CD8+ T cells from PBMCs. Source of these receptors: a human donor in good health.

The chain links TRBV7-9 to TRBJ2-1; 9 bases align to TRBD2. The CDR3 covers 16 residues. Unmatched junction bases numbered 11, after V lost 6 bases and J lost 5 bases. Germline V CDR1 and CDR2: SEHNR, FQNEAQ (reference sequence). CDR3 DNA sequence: TGTGCCAGCAGTCAAACCACGGGACTAGCCCACAATGAGCAGTTCTTC. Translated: CASSQTTGLAHNEQFF.

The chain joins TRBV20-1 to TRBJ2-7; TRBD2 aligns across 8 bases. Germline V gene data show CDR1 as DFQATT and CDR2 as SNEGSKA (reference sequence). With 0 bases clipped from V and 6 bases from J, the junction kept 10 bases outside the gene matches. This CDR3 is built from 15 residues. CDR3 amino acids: CSARDWPAGVFEQYF. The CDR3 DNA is TGCAGTGCTAGAGATTGGCCAGCGGGAGTGTTCGAGCAGTACTTC.

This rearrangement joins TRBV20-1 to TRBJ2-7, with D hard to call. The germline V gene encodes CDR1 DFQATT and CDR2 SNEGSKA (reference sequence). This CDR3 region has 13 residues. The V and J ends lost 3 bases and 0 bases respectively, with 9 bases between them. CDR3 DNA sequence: TGCAGTGCTAGGGGCAGGAGCTCCTACGAGCAGTACTTC. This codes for CSARGRSSYEQYF.

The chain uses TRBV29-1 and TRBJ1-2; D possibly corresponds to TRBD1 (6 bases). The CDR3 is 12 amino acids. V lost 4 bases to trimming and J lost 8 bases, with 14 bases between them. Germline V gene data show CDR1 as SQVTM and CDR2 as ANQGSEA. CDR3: CSVVGGAEGYTF. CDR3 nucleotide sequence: TGCAGCGTTGTGGGGGGGGCGGAAGGCTACACCTTC.

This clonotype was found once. The CDR3: CASSLSPSRASGKGTDTQYF. Here the CDR3 DNA reads TGTGCCAGCAGCTTAAGCCCGTCGCGGGCTAGCGGGAAGGGGACAGATACGCAGTATTTT. The chain has TRBV11-1 and TRBJ2-3, with TRBD2 identical over 9 bases. Germline-derived CDR1 and CDR2 are SGHAT and FQDESV (reference sequence). The CDR3 loop spans 20 amino acids. Trimming removed 2 bases from V and 3 bases from J; junction bases left unmatched: 18.

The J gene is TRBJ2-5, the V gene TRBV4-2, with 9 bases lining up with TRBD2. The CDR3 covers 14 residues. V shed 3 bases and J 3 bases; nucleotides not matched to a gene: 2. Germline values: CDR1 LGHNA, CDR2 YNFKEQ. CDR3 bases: TGTGCCAGCAGCCATGCTAGCGGGGAAGAGACCCAGTACTTC. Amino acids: CASSHASGEETQYF.

CDR3 in DNA: TGCGCCAGCAGCGAACCGGTCGGTGAAAAACTGTTTTTT. As protein: CASSEPVGEKLFF. The gene calls are TRBV4-3 and TRBJ1-4; D unclear. CDR1 LGHNA and CDR2 YSLEER come from the germline V gene. V was cut by 5 bases and J by 7 bases, with 11 bases left in between. CDR3 size: 13 residues.

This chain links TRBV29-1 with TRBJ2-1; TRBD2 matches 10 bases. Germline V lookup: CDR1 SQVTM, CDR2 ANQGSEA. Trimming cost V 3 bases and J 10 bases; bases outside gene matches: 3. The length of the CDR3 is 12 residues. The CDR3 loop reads CSVEKREGEQFF. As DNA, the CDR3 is TGCAGCGTTGAGAAGCGGGAGGGCGAGCAGTTCTTC.

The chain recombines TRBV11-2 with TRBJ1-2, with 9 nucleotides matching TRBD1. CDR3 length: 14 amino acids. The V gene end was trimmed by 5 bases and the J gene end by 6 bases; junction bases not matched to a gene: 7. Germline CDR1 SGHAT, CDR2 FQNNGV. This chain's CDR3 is CASSPGQGNHGYTF. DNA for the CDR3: TGTGCCAGCAGCCCGGGACAGGGAAACCATGGCTACACCTTC.

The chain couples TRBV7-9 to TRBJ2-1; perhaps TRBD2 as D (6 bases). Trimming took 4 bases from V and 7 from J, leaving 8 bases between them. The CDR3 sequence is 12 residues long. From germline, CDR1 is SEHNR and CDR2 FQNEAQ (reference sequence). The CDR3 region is CASSWLANEQFF. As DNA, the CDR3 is TGTGCCAGCAGCTGGCTAGCGAATGAGCAGTTCTTC.

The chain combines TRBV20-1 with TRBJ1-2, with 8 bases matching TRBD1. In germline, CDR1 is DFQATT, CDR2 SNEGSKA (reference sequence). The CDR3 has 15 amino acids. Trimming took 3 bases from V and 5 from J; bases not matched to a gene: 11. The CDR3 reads CSASVPRTGLYGYTF. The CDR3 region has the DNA TGCAGTGCTAGTGTGCCTCGGACAGGGCTTTATGGCTACACCTTC.

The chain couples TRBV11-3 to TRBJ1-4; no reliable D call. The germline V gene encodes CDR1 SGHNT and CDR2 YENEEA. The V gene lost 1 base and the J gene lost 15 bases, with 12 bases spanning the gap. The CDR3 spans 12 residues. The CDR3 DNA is TGTGCCAGCAGCTTAGTTGTGACGAGAGTGTTTTTT. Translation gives CASSLVVTRVFF.

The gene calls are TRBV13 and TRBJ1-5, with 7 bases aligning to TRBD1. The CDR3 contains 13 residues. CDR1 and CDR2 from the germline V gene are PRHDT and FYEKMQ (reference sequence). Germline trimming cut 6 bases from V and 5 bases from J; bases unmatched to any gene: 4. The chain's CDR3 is CASSFGQDQPQHF. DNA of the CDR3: TGTGCCAGCAGTTTCGGACAGGATCAGCCCCAGCATTTT.

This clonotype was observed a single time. This CDR3 reads CASSQGQHSYNEQFF. CDR3 coding DNA: TGTGCCAGCAGCCAAGGACAGCACTCCTACAATGAGCAGTTCTTC. This sequence joins TRBV14 and TRBJ2-1; a weak D match, TRBD1 (5 bases). V lost 1 base and J lost 0, with 7 bases in between. Germline CDR1 and CDR2: SGHDN and FVKESK. The CDR3 is 15 residues long.

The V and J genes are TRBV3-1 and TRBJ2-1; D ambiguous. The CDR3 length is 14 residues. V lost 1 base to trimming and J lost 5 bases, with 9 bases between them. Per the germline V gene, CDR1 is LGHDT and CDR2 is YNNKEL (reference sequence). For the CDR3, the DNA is TGTGCCAGCAGCCAAGTTAACTACAACAATGAGCAGTTCTTC. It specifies CASSQVNYNNEQFF.

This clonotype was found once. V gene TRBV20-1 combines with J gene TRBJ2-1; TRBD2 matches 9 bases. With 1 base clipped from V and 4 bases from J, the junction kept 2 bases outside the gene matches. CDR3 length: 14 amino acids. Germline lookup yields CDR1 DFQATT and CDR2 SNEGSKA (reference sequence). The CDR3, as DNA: TGCAGTGCTAGAGCTAGCGGGGAGTACAATGAGCAGTTCTTC. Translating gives CSARASGEYNEQFF.

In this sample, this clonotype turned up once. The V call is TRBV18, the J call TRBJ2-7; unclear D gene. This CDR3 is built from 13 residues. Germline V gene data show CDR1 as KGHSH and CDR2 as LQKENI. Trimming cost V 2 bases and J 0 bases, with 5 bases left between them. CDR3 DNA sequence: TGTGCCAGCTCACCAGACATCTCCTACGAGCAGTACTTC. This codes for CASSPDISYEQYF.

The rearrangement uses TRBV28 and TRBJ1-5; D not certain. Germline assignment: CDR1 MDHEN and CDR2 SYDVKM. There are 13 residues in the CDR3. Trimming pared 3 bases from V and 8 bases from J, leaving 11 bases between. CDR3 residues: CASSFPGLEPQHF. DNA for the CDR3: TGTGCCAGCAGTTTTCCCGGGCTGGAGCCCCAGCATTTT. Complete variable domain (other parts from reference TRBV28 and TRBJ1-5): DVKVTQSSRYLVKRTGEKVFLECVQDMDHENMFWYRQDPGLGLRLIYFSYDVKMKEKGDIPEGYSVSREKKERFSLILESASTNQTSMYLCASSFPGLEPQHFGDGTRLSIL.

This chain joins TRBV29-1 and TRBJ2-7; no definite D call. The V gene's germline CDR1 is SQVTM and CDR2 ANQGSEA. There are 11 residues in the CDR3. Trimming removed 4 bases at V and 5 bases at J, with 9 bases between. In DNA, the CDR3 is TGCAGCGTTGTAGAAGTCGACGAGCAGTACTTC. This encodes CSVVEVDEQYF.

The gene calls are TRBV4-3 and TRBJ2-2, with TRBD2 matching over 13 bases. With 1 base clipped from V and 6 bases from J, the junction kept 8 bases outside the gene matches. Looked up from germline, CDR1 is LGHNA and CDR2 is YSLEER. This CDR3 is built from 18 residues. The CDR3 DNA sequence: TGCGCCAGCAGCCAAGCCAGAGGACTAGCGGGAGTTTCCGGGGAGCTGTTTTTT. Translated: CASSQARGLAGVSGELFF.

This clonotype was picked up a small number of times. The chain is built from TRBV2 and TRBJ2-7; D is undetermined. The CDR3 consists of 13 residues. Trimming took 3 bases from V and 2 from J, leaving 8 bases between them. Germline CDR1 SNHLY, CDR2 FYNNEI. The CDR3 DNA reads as TGTGCCAGCAGTGAGGGCAGAACCTACGAGCAGTACTTC. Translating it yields CASSEGRTYEQYF.